This T cell receptor (beta chain) derives from a study of identical twins. Broader study findings: Analyses based on zero insertions could be partly confounded by invariant MAIT and iNKT cells.

In this sample, this clonotype turned up a few times. The antigen is not known. Per the germline V gene, CDR1 is SGHRS and CDR2 is YFSETQ. This CDR3 spans 14 amino acids. Trimming pared 0 bases from V and 1 base from J, leaving 7 bases between. Unique molecular identifiers were in the cDNA, with template-switch universal primer binding. TCRdb reprocessed the 5' RACE reads via MiXCR and lists one record per CDR3 protein. The sample includes approximately 890,000 distinct CDR3 sequences, about 12% of them seen just once. Separately, the same data were catalogued under a study of yellow fever vaccine responses in identical twins.

This chain joins TRBV5-1 and TRBJ2-5, with D unresolved. The sequenced sample consisted of PBMCs. The receptor's source is a woman younger than 35 in good health. The CDR3 DNA reads as TGCGCCAGCAGCTTGGTAGTAGCCCAAGAGACCCAGTACTTC. Its translation: CASSLVVAQETQYF.